The T cell receptor beta chain described here comes from a study of Graves' ophthalmopathy and Graves' hyperthyroidism. The V gene's germline CDR1 is SQVTM and CDR2 ANQGSEA. This CDR3 region has 12 residues. V dropped 7 bases and J dropped 6; count of bases not matched to a gene: 6. RNA transcripts were the template, and TCR beta CDR3 regions were amplified from them. HTBI-primed RT-PCR formed the first round, and a multiplex PCR formed the second. TCRdb re-called the multiplex PCR reads through MiXCR, storing one row per CDR3 protein. The table shows about 210,000 distinct CDR3 sequences, with 25% to 30% occurring only once. This clonotype was observed many times.

The V and J genes are TRBV29-1 and TRBJ1-1; 9 bases match TRBD1. Sequences were obtained from peripheral blood. The TCR comes from a man aged 50 to 60 with Graves' ophthalmopathy. CDR3 bases: TGCAGCGGGACAGGGGTTGGGGCTGAAGCTTTCTTT. The encoded protein is CSGTGVGAEAFF.